Here is one T cell receptor (beta chain) with its context. This clonotype was detected ten times or more. What antigen it recognizes has not been identified. Within one base of it there is no much larger clone, and no base qualities were kept. The data are from a study of molecular identifiers for immune sequencing clone quantification listed by TCRdb under 2018. For the study in its entirety: For a replicate experiment, RNA from roughly 21,000 or 96,000 naive CD8 T cells was divided into five aliquots, of which four were sequenced. This methods study used CD8 T cells to benchmark TCR RNA copy counting and molecular-identifier clustering-based TCR repertoire sequencing (MIDCIRS). What the work shows at the level of the full study, not this receptor alone: When barcode sub-clustering was left out, chimeric consensus sequences inflated TCR diversity, with chimeras reaching as high as 47%. Highly expanded clone sizes could be underestimated because identical TCR molecules may share a barcode. Spiked-in Jurkat TCR RNA equivalent to a single cell was reported to be detectable even among 850,000 to 1,000,000 naive CD8 T cells. Naive libraries contained spiked-in Jurkat TCR RNA (approximately nine copies' worth), which is not part of the donor repertoire. Clones above 20 RNA copies held over 99% of molecules in CMV-specific effector cells but under 1% in naive cells. Modeling gave about 3.2 recovered TCR RNA copies per cell versus around 9.9 by digital PCR, implying 25% to 30% capture efficiency.

Library preparation used PCR. Sequenced on an Illumina HiSeq 4000. Bulk TCR libraries were generated as previously described, with the TCR primers listed in Table S5 used. Total RNA was purified with the Qiagen AllPrep DNA/RNA kit. Before analysis, reads from multiple sequencing runs of one library were combined. Turning to the authors' computational methods: Reads were retained only if the reads had an exact TCR constant sequence, and the retained reads were trimmed to 150 nt and grouped according to their 12-nt molecular barcodes. Within each barcode group, reads were sub-clustered at a 15% Levenshtein threshold, and quality-weighted consensus sequences were built per RNA molecule. Non-functional sequences were filtered out, along with any lower-count sequence sitting one edit away from another sequence. On the basis of fitting two negative binomial distributions, barcode sub-clusters with fewer than 20% of the maximum read count were discarded. Using fastp trimming at Q25 and MiXCR clonotype assembly, TCRdb reanalyzed the public sequencing data and kept in-frame beta chains. Rows are combined by CDR3 protein, so each entry shows the most common genes and DNA. These V and J calls derive from TCRdb rather than the authors' analysis. This sample is represented by about 89,000 distinct CDR3 sequences; roughly 19% of them were singletons. About 0.85% of the sample belongs to the ten largest clones.

From a lookup of the germline V gene (reference sequence), CDR1 and CDR2 are SGHKS and YYEKEE. The CDR3 spans 13 residues, from the cysteine through the phenylalanine. The CDR3 DNA has 39 bases and is translated from base 1. V and J are truncated by 0 bases and 0 bases respectively, leaving an intervening sequence of 3 bases. Libraries of naive CD8 T cells were built from around 20,000 to 990,000 sorted cells, with 10%, 30% or 50% of the purified RNA used. Naive CD8 T cells were FACS-sorted as CD8+CD4-CCR7+CD45RA+ on a BD FACSAria II into RLT Plus buffer. To test detection sensitivity, Jurkat RNA equivalent to approximately ten TCR copies was spiked into samples of about 19,000-1,000,000 naive CD8 T cells. Enrichment of CD8 T cells was performed with RosetteSep CD8+ T Cell Enrichment Cocktail and Ficoll-Paque, after which ACK red cell lysis was carried out.

This clonotype originated in a human donor in good health. Some libraries in this study had Jurkat cell RNA spiked in. The sequence is built from TRBV5-5 and TRBJ1-1, with no confidently assigned D gene. Sequencing was done on a sample of naive CD8+ T cells from blood, with Jurkat cell RNA spiked in. In the paper's terms, the cell subset or site label means: FACS-sorted CD8+CD4-CCR7+CD45RA+ naive T cells. The nucleotides are TGTGCCAGCAGCTTGGGTCTGAACACTGAAGCTTTCTTT. This codes for CASSLGLNTEAFF.